The 4 T cell receptor beta chains below all came from one sample that was sequenced in a study of control samples from healthy donors and cancer patients. Assay: immunoSEQ multiplex PCR; the TCRdb copy retains only in-frame clones and omits some. The repertoire holds 100,000 to 150,000 clones, with over 80% as singletons. Sequenced sample: PBMCs. These receptor sequences come from a man aged 80 or over with head and neck cancer.

This chain links TRBV11-2 with TRBJ1-1; D is uncertain. From germline, CDR1 is SGHAT and CDR2 FQNNGV. V lost 2 bases to trimming and J lost 1 base, with 5 bases between them. CDR3 length: 13 amino acids. CDR3: CASSLLANTEAFF. The CDR3 coding sequence is TGTGCCAGCAGCTTATTGGCGAACACTGAAGCTTTCTTT.

The V call is TRBV5-1, the J call TRBJ2-2; 13 nucleotides agree with TRBD2. There are 17 residues in the CDR3. After removal of 2 bases from V and 4 bases from J, the junction contained 5 bases not matched to a gene. The germline gives CDR1 SGHRS, CDR2 YFSETQ. CDR3 DNA sequence: TGCGCCAGCAGCTTTCCCCGGACTAGCGGGAGCACCGGGGAGCTGTTTTTT. Its translation: CASSFPRTSGSTGELFF. The full variable domain, completed using reference TRBV5-1 and TRBJ2-2, is KAGVTQTPRYLIKTRGQQVTLSCSPISGHRSVSWYQQTPGQGLQFLFEYFSETQRNKGNFPGRFSGRQFSNSRSEMNVSTLELGDSALYLCASSFPRTSGSTGELFFGEGSRLTVL.

The V call is TRBV5-1, the J call TRBJ2-5; TRBD1 agrees at 7 bases. CDR1 is SGHRS and CDR2 is YFSETQ in the germline V gene. The length of the CDR3 is 14 residues. J was trimmed by 5 bases and V by 3 bases; bases with no gene match: 7. CDR3 region: CASSSMTGQETQYF. The CDR3 DNA reads as TGCGCCAGCAGCTCAATGACAGGGCAGGAGACCCAGTACTTC.

The CDR3 is CASSFPGGTYTEAFF. The CDR3, as DNA: TGTGCCAGCAGCTTCCCGGGGGGGACGTACACTGAAGCTTTCTTT. The V gene is TRBV7-8, the J gene TRBJ1-1; D is possibly TRBD1 (5 bases). The CDR3 is 15 residues long. Germline CDR1 reads SGHVS; CDR2 reads FQNEAQ. The V gene lost 3 bases and the J gene lost 3 bases, with 14 bases spanning the gap.